Below, one T cell receptor (beta chain) is given with its context. Germline V lookup: CDR1 MNHEY, CDR2 SVGEGT. V lost 2 bases to trimming and J lost 1 base; unmatched junction nucleotides: 5. CDR3 length equals 16 residues. This sample was taken from a study of CD8 T cells in Susac syndrome. Reverse transcription of roughly 0.5 to 1 ug RNA was carried out with random hexamers. One entry per CDR3 protein, called by TCRdb with MiXCR from the immunoSEQ multiplex PCR reads. Of 130,000 or so distinct CDR3 sequences in the sample, 75% to 90% were seen once. This clonotype was sampled from a human donor with multiple sclerosis. Sequenced material: CD8+ T cells from PBMCs. The J gene is TRBJ1-1, the V gene TRBV6-2 or TRBV6-3, with 9 bases that match TRBD1. The CDR3 is CASSYPGQGTNTEAFF. Here the CDR3 DNA reads TGTGCCAGCAGTTACCCCGGACAGGGGACGAACACTGAAGCTTTCTTT.